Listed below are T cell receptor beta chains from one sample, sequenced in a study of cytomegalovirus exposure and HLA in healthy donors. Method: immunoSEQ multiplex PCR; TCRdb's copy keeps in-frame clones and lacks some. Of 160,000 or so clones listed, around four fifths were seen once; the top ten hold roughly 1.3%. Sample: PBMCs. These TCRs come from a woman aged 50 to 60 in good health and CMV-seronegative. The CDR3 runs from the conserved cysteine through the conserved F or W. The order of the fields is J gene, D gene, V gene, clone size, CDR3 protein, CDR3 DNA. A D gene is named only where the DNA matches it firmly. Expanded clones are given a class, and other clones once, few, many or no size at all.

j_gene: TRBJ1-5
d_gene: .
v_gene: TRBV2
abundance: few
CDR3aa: CASRGQNNQPQHF
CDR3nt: TGTGCCAGCAGAGGACAGAACAATCAGCCCCAGCATTTT

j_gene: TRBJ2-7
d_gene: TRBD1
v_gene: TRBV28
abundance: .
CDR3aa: CASRPGTEHQTYEQYF
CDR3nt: TGTGCCAGCAGGCCGGGGACAGAACACCAAACCTACGAGCAGTACTTC

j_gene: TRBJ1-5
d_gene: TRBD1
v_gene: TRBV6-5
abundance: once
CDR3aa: CASSWDRNQPQHF
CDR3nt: TGTGCCAGCAGCTGGGACAGGAATCAGCCCCAGCATTTT

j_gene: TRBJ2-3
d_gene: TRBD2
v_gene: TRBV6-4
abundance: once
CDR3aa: CASSASGEADTQYF
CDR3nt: TGTGCCAGCAGTGCTAGCGGGGAGGCGGATACGCAGTATTTT

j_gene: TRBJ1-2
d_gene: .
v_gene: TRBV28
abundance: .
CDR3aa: CASSFLYGYTF
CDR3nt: TGTGCCAGCAGTTTTTTATATGGCTACACCTTC

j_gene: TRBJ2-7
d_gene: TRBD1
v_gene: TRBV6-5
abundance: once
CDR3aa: CASRRRTGKMYEQYF
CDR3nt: TGTGCCAGCAGGCGGAGGACAGGGAAAATGTACGAGCAGTACTTC

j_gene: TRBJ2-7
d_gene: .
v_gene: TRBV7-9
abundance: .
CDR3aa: CASSWRTGETSGLAYEQYF
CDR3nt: TGTGCCAGCAGCTGGCGGACAGGGGAGACTAGCGGGCTCGCCTACGAGCAGTACTTC

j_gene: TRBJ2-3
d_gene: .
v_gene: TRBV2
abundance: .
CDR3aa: CASTKKRATDTQYF
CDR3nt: TGTGCCAGCACCAAGAAAAGAGCCACAGATACGCAGTATTTT

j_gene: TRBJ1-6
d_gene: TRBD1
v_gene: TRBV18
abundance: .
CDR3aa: CASSPPGQFNSPLHF
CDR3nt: TGTGCCAGCTCACCACCGGGACAGTTTAATTCACCCCTCCACTTT

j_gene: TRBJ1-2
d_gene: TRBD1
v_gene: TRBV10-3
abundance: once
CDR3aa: CAISRFLGQGAERDGYTF
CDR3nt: TGTGCCATCAGTAGATTCTTGGGGCAGGGGGCGGAACGGGATGGCTACACCTTC

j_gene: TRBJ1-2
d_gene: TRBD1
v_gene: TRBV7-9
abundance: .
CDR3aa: CASRHTGGGYTF
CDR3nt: TGTGCCAGCAGACACACAGGGGGCGGCTACACCTTC

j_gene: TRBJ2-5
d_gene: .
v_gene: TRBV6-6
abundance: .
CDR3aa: CASSYWSLQETQYF
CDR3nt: TGTGCCAGCAGTTACTGGAGCCTCCAAGAGACCCAGTACTTC

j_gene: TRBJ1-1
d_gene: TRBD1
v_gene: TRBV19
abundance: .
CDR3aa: CASSIAGGRTEAFF
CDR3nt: TGTGCCAGTAGTATTGCAGGGGGGAGAACTGAAGCTTTCTTT

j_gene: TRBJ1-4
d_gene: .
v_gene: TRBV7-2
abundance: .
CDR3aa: CASSPRKRGNEKLFF
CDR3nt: TGTGCCAGCAGCCCCAGGAAAAGGGGTAATGAAAAACTGTTTTTT

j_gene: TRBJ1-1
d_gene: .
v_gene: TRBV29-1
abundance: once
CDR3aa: CSVGHLEAFF
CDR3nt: TGCAGCGTTGGACACCTTGAAGCTTTCTTT

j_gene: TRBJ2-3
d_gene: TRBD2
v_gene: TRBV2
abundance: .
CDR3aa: CASSEVAGGADTQYF
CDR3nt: TGTGCCAGCAGTGAGGTAGCGGGGGGGGCAGATACGCAGTATTTT

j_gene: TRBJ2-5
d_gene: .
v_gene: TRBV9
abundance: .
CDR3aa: CASSADSGQETQYF
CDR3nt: TGTGCCAGCAGCGCAGACTCAGGGCAAGAGACCCAGTACTTC

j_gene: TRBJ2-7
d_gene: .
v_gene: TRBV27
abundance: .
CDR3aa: CASSLTFLRGTYEQYF
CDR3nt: TGTGCCAGCAGCCTCACCTTCTTGCGGGGAACCTACGAGCAGTACTTC

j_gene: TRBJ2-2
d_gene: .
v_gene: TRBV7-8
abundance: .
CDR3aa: CASSSEQGKNTGELFF
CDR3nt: TGTGCCAGCAGCTCTGAACAGGGAAAGAACACCGGGGAGCTGTTTTTT

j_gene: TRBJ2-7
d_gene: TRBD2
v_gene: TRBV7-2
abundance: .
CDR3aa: CASSPSPGRAYEQYF
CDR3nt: TGTGCCAGCAGCCCAAGCCCCGGGAGGGCCTACGAGCAGTACTTC

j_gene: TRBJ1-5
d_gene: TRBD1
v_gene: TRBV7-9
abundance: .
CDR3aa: CASSSSSTGTGNQPQHF
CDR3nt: TGTGCCAGCAGCTCGAGTTCGACAGGGACGGGAAATCAGCCCCAGCATTTT

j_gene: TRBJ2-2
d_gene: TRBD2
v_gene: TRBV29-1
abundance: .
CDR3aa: CSVEDLLAGGPNTGELFF
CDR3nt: TGCAGCGTTGAAGATCTCCTAGCGGGGGGGCCTAACACCGGGGAGCTGTTTTTT

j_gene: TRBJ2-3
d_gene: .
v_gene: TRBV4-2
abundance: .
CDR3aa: CASSQEGGPSTDTQYF
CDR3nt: TGTGCCAGCAGCCAAGAAGGGGGACCTAGCACAGATACGCAGTATTTT

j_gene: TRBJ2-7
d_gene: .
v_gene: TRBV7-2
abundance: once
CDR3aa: CASSLEGGGDEQYF
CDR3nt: TGTGCCAGCAGCTTAGAAGGGGGCGGGGACGAGCAGTACTTC

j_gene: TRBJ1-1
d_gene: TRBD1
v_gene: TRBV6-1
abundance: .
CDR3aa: CASSPGTGGFTEAFF
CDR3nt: TGTGCCAGCAGCCCCGGAACAGGGGGCTTCACTGAAGCTTTCTTT

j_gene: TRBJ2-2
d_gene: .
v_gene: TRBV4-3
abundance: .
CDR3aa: CASSQASDRPTGELFF
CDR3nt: TGCGCCAGCAGCCAAGCCTCGGACAGACCCACCGGGGAGCTGTTTTTT

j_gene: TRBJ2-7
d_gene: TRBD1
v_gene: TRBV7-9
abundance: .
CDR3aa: CASSHRDREGEQYF
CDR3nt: TGTGCCAGCAGCCACCGGGACAGGGAAGGTGAGCAGTACTTC

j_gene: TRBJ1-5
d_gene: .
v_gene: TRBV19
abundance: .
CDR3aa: CASSRTDNQPQHF
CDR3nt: TGTGCCAGTAGTCGGACAGACAATCAGCCCCAGCATTTT

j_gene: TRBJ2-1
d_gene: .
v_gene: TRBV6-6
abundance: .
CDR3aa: CASSRTGANEQFF
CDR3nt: TGTGCCAGCAGTCGAACGGGAGCTAATGAGCAGTTCTTC

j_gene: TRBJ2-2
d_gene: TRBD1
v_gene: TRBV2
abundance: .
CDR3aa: CASRSDRGRTGELFF
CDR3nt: TGTGCCAGCAGGTCGGACAGGGGCAGAACCGGGGAGCTGTTTTTT

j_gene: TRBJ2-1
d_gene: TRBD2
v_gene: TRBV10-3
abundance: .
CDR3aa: CAIKARAFGLAGGLGGYNEQFF
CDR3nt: TGTGCCATCAAAGCTCGAGCCTTCGGACTAGCGGGGGGGCTTGGGGGTTACAATGAGCAGTTCTTC

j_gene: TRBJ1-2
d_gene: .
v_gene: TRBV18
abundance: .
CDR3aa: CASSTPEIGTFNYGYTF
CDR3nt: TGTGCCAGCTCTACCCCGGAAATTGGGACATTTAACTATGGCTACACCTTC

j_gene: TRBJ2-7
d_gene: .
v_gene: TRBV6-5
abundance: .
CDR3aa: CASSYSAGEDSYEQYF
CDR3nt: TGTGCCAGCAGTTACTCGGCAGGGGAAGACTCCTACGAGCAGTACTTC

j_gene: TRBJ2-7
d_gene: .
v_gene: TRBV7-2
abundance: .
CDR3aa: CASTRQGGVYEQYF
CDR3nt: TGTGCCAGCACCCGACAGGGCGGGGTGTACGAGCAGTACTTC

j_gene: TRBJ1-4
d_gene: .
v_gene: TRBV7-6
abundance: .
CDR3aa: CASSFVGYNEKLFF
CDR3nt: TGTGCCAGCAGCTTTGTGGGCTATAATGAAAAACTGTTTTTT

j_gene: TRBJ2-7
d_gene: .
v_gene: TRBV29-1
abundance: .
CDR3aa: CSVVGGATYEQYF
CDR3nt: TGCAGCGTTGTAGGGGGAGCAACCTACGAGCAGTACTTC

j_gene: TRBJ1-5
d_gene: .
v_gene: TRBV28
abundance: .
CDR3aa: CASTPSRGIGNQPQHF
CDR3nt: TGTGCCAGCACCCCTTCTCGGGGAATTGGCAATCAGCCCCAGCATTTT

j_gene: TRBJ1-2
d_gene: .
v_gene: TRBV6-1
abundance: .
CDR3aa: CASSDFSATGQIYGYTF
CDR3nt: TGTGCCAGCAGTGATTTTAGCGCAACAGGGCAAATCTATGGCTACACCTTC

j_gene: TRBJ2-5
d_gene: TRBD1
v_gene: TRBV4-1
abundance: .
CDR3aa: CASSEWTGAGGETQYF
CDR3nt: TGCGCCAGCAGCGAATGGACAGGGGCCGGGGGAGAGACCCAGTACTTC

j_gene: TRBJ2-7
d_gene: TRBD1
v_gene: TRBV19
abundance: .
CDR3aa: CASSIGHRGYEQYF
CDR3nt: TGTGCCAGTAGTATAGGGCACAGGGGTTACGAGCAGTACTTC

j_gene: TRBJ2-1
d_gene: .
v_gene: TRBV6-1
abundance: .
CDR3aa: CASTATGSYNEQFF
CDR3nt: TGTGCCAGCACAGCTACAGGGTCGTACAATGAGCAGTTCTTC

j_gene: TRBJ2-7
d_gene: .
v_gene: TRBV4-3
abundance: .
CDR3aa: CASSQVEGYYEQYF
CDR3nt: TGCGCCAGCAGCCAAGTGGAGGGGTACTACGAGCAGTACTTC

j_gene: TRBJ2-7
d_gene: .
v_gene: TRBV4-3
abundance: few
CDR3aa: CASSQEPGSYEQYF
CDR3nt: TGCGCCAGCAGCCAAGAGCCGGGATCCTACGAGCAGTACTTC

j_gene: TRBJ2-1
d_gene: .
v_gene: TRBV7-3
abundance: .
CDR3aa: CASTAGGWGHNEQFF
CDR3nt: TGTGCCAGCACCGCAGGGGGGTGGGGGCACAATGAGCAGTTCTTC

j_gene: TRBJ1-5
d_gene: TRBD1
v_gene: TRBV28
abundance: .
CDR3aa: CASSWGQGFYQPQHF
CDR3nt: TGTGCCAGCAGCTGGGGACAGGGATTTTATCAGCCCCAGCATTTT